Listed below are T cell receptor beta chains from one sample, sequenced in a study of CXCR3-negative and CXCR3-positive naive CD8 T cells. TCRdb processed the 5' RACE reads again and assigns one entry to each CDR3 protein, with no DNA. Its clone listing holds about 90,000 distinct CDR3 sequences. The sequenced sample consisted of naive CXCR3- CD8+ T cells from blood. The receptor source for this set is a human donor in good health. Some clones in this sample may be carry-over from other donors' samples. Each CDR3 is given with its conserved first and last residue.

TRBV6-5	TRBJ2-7	CASSYHGALDYEQYF
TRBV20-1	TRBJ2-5	CSARGDGQLFQETQYF
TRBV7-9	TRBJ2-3	CASSNLAGGQDTQYF
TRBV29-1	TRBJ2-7	CSVGDVPFHEQYF
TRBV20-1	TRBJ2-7	CSAPSLAGHSYEQYF
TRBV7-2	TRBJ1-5	CASSLGAGNQPQHF
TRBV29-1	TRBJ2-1	CSNLQGNEQFF
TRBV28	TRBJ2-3	CASSPGVVGDTQYF
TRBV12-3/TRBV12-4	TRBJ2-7	CASSPGGLRAGEQYF
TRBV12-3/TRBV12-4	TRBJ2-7	CASRPGQGAHEQYF
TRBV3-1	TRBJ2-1	CASRNGTSGRNEQFF
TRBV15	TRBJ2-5	CATSTLAGEEETQYF
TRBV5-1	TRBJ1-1	CASSTTGGTEAFF
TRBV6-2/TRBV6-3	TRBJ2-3	CASTLLGGVSTDTQYF
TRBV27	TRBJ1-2	CATLGQDGGYTF
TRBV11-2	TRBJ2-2	CASSGISRDYTGELFF
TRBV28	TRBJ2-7	CASSLRRQSYEQYF
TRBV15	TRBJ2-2	CATSRDRGTGELFF
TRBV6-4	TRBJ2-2	CASSDSTDLNTGELFF
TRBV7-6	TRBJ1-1	CASSLGWGEGMNTEAFF
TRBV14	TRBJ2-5	CASSQGAWDVSQYF
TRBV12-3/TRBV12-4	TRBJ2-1	CASSLGGFLYNEQFF
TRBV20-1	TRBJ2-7	CSARDLTSGSYEQYF
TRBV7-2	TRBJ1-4	CASSGGGLDEKLFF
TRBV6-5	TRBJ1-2	CASLSPGRGYTF
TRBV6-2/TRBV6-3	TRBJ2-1	CASSYSGGASANEQFF
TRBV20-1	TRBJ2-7	CSARDAGAAYEQYF
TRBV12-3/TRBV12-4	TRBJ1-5	CASSLGAYAPQHF
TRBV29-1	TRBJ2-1	CSVELVGTAYNEQFF
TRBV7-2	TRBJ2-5	CASSETSDGPGETQYF
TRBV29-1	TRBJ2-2	CSVEKGIGELFF
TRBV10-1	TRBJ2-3	CASIHRRDRGRFGTDTQYF
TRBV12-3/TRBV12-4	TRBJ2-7	CASSLGLGIYEQYF
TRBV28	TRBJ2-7	CASSSRTGPSYEQYF
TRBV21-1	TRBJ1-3	CATSGGGVSGNTIYF
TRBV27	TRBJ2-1	CASSAPAPTSNEQFF
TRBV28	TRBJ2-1	CASSPSTTNGYNEQFF
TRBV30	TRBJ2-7	CAWSRRVWPYEQYF
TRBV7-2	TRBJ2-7	CASSLAQYHEQYF
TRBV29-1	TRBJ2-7	CSVVVGSEQYF
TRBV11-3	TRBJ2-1	CASSLGWRGAYNEQFF
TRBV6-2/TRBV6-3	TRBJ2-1	CASSYGGNEQFF
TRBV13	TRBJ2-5	CASSLYRTDSQETQYF